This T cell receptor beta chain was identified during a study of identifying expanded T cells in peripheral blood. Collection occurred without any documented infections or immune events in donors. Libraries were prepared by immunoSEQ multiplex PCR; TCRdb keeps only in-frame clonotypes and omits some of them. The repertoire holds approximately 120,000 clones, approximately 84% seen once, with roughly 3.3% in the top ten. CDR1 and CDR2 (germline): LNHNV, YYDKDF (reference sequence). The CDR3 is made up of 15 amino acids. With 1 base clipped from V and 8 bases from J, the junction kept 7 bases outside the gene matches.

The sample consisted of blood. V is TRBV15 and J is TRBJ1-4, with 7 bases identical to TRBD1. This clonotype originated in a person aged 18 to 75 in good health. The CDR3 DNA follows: TGTGCCACCAGCAGAGTCGGCAGGGGGGAAGAAAAACTGTTTTTT. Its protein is CATSRVGRGEEKLFF.